Reported below is one TCR beta chain. Its matching antigen is unknown. The PCR made use of 60 Vbeta and 13 Jbeta primers. The assay was immunoSEQ multiplex PCR, and TCRdb's table has in-frame clones only and misses some. This sample has more than 95,000 clones, with 76% found just once. This sample is drawn from a study of cytomegalovirus exposure and HLA in healthy donors. Study-wide findings and caveats: Analyses of presence/absence relied on an assumption of roughly uniform sequencing depth across donors. Exclusion as indistinguishable affected some V segments, including TRBV6-2 and TRBV6-3. The authors reported that TCR beta sequences could predict HLA-A and HLA-B alleles. These predictions were accurate for most subjects in the first cohort.

The germline CDR1 and CDR2 sequences are LNHNV and YYDKDF (reference sequence). The CDR3 extends over 16 amino acids. Trimming shortened V by 0 bases and J by 6 bases, and 14 bases separated the two germline ends. V and J are TRBV15 and TRBJ2-2; tentative D call: TRBD2 (6 bases). The clonotype originates from a woman between 18 and 29 years old in good health and CMV-seropositive. Sample: PBMCs. CDR3 DNA: TGTGCCACCAGCAGAGATAGGGGCGGAGGGGCCGGGGAGCTGTTTTTT. Translated: CATSRDRGGGAGELFF.